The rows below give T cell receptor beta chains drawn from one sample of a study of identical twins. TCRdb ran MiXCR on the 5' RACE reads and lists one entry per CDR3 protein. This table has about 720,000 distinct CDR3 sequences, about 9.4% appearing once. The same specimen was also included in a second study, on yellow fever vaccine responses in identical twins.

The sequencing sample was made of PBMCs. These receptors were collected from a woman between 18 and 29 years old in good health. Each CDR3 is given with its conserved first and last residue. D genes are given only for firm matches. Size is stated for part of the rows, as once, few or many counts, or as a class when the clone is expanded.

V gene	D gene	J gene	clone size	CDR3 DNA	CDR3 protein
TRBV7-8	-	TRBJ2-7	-	TGTGCCAGCAGGCGCAGGCTCTCCTACGAGCAGTACTTC	CASRRRLSYEQYF
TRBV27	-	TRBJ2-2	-	TGTGCCAGTAAAAGTGGACAGACGAACACCGGGGAGCTGTTTTTT	CASKSGQTNTGELFF
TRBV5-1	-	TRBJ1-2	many	TGCGCCAGCAGCCCGAAGGACGGACATGGCTACACCTTC	CASSPKDGHGYTF
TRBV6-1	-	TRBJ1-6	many	TGTGCCAGCAGACCCTTTACGGGGTTCGACGGTTCACCCCTCCACTTT	CASRPFTGFDGSPLHF
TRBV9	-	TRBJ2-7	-	TGTGCCAGCAGCGTAATGGACAGAGGCGTTTACGAGCAGTACTTC	CASSVMDRGVYEQYF
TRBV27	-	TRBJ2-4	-	TGTGCCAGCAGTTTTACAGGGTCTGGCAAAAACATTCAGTACTTC	CASSFTGSGKNIQYF
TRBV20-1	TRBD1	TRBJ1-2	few	TGCAGTGCTAATTTGGGACAGAATGGCTACACCTTC	CSANLGQNGYTF
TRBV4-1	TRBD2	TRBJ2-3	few	TGCGCCAGCAGCCAAGGGGCGGCTAGCGGGATGAGAGATACGCAGTATTTT	CASSQGAASGMRDTQYF
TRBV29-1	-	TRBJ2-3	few	TGCAGCGTTGACAGGGGTTCAGATACGCAGTATTTT	CSVDRGSDTQYF
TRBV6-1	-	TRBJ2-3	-	TGTGCCACCACCCTCCCGGAAGCGGCGCCAGATACGCAGTATTTT	CATTLPEAAPDTQYF
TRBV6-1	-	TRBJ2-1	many	TGTGCCAGCAACCGGGACGGCTACAATGAGCAGTTCTTC	CASNRDGYNEQFF
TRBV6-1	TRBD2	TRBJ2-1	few	TGTGCCAGCAGCACCGTGGGACTAGCAATCTACAATGAGCAGTTCTTC	CASSTVGLAIYNEQFF
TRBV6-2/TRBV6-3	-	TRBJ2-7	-	TGTGCCAGCAGACGTCCGGGACTCACCCCGTCGGTCGAGCAGTACTTC	CASRRPGLTPSVEQYF
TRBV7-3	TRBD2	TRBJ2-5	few	TGTGCCAGCAGCCCTACAGCCGGGACTAGGGAGACCCAGTACTTC	CASSPTAGTRETQYF
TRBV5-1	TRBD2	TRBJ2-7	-	TGCGCCAGCAGCTTCGGACTAGCGGGGGGGCCGAGCTCCTACGAGCAGTACTTC	CASSFGLAGGPSSYEQYF
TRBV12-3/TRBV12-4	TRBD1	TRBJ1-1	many	TGTGCCAGCAGTTTGACAGGGTTTGAAGCTTTCTTT	CASSLTGFEAFF
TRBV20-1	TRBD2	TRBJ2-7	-	TGCAGTGCTAGGGACCCCCTAACGGATAGCGGGAGGCCCTACGAGCAGTACTTC	CSARDPLTDSGRPYEQYF
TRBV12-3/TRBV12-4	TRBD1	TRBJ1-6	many	TGTGCCAGCAGTTCTCAGGGGGATTCACCCCTCCACTTT	CASSSQGDSPLHF
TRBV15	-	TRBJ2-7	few	TGTGCCGACTTCAACGAGGGGAGTCTGTCCAAGGGGTTCGAGCAGTACTTC	CADFNEGSLSKGFEQYF
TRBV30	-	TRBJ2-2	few	TGTGCCTGGAGTTCGTACGGCGGGGAGCTGTTTTTT	CAWSSYGGELFF
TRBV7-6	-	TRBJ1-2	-	TGTGCCAGCAGCGGGGACGAAGGGGAGAACTATGGCTACACCTTC	CASSGDEGENYGYTF
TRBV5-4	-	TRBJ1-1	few	TGTGCCAGCAGCCGAGGACAGCCCCGAACTGAAGCTTTCTTT	CASSRGQPRTEAFF
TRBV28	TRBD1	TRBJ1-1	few	TGTGCCAGCAGTTCACATCAGGGGGCGATCGCTGAAGCTTTCTTT	CASSSHQGAIAEAFF
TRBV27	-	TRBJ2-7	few	TGTGCCAGCTCCCCATCCCTCTTGGGAGGCGAGCAGTACTTC	CASSPSLLGGEQYF
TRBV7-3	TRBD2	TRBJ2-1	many	TGTGCCAGCAGCCCTAGCGGGGGGGCGGGTAATGAGCAGTTCTTC	CASSPSGGAGNEQFF
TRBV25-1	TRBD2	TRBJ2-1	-	TGTGCCAGCAGTGATAGCGGGGGAGTATACAATGAGCAGTTCTTC	CASSDSGGVYNEQFF
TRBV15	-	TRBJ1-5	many	TGTGCCACCAGCAGAGATGTCCGGGACAATCAGCCCCAGCATTTT	CATSRDVRDNQPQHF
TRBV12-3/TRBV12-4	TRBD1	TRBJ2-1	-	TGTGCCAGCAGTTCAAACAGGGGGGATGAGCAGTTCTTC	CASSSNRGDEQFF
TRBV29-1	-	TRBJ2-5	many	TGCAGCGTAGCCTTGGCGGACAGACGCCAAGAGACCCAGTACTTC	CSVALADRRQETQYF
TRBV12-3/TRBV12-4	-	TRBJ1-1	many	TGTGCCAGCAGTCCACAACCCAGGGAGTCCACTGAAGCTTTCTTT	CASSPQPRESTEAFF
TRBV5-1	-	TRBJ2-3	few	TGCGCCAGCAGCCCAGACCTGGAGGCGCAGTATTTT	CASSPDLEAQYF
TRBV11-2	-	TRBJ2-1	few	TGTGCCAGCAGCTCCTACACAAGGCGGAACAATGAGCAGTTCTTC	CASSSYTRRNNEQFF
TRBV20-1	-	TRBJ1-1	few	TGCAGTGCTAGTATTACCGGGTTAAGATATACTGAAGCTTTCTTT	CSASITGLRYTEAFF
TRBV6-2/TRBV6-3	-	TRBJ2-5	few	TGTGCCACCTCAGGGGCCCAAGAGACCCAGTACTTC	CATSGAQETQYF
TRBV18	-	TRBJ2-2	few	TGTGCCAGCTCACTAAGGGACACCTCCACCGGGGAGCTGTTTTTT	CASSLRDTSTGELFF
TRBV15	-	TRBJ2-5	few	TGTGCCACCAGCAGAGATTTCCGGGTGGAGGAGACCCAGTACTTC	CATSRDFRVEETQYF
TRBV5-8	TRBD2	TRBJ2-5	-	TGTGCCAGCAGCTTGGGGCGGCGGGAGTTCCAAGAGACCCAGTACTTC	CASSLGRREFQETQYF
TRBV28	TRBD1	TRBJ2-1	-	TGTGCCAGCAGTTTATCGGTGACAGGGGCCTACAATGAGCAGTTCTTC	CASSLSVTGAYNEQFF
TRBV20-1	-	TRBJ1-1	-	TGCAGTGCTGACGGGCCTCTGACTGAAGCTTTCTTT	CSADGPLTEAFF
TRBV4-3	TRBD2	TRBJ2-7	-	TGCGCCAGCAGCCAAGATGGCCTAGCGGGAGGCCCCTACGAGCAGTACTTC	CASSQDGLAGGPYEQYF
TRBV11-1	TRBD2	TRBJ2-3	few	TGTGCCAGCAGCCCACGACTAGCGGGAGTACCGAAGGAAGATACGCAGTATTTT	CASSPRLAGVPKEDTQYF
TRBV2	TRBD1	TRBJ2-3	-	TGTGCCAGCAGACCCGGACAGGTGGCAGATACGCAGTATTTT	CASRPGQVADTQYF
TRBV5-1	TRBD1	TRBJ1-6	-	TGCGCCAGCAGCCCGGGGACAGGGACGGCGCCCCTCCACTTT	CASSPGTGTAPLHF
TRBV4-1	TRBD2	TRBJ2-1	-	TGCGCCAGCAGCCACGGGACTAGCGGGAGTGAGCAGTTCTTC	CASSHGTSGSEQFF
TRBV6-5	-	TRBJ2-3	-	TGTGCCAGCAGTTACGGCGGAGGGCTCGGAGATACGCAGTATTTT	CASSYGGGLGDTQYF
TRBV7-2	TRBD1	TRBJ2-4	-	TGTGCCAGCAGACCCGGGACAGAATCCAAAAACATTCAGTACTTC	CASRPGTESKNIQYF
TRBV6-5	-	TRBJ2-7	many	TGTGCCAGCAGTTTCGCGGAGCACTCCTACGAGCAGTACTTC	CASSFAEHSYEQYF
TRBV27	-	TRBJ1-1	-	TGTGCCAGCAGTTTTATAGGAGCTGAAGCTTTCTTT	CASSFIGAEAFF
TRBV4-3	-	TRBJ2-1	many	TGCGCCAGCAGCCAAGAGAGGTTTGAAGGGGTCAATGAGCAGTTCTTC	CASSQERFEGVNEQFF
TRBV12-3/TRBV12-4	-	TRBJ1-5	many	TGTGCCAGCAGTCCAACCCGAAGTCAGCCCCAGCATTTT	CASSPTRSQPQHF
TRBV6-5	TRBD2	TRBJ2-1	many	TGTGCCAGCAGTACCCCAGGGAGGGAGTTCTTC	CASSTPGREFF
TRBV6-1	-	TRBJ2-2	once	TGTGCCAGTAAGGGTTTCGCGAACACCGGGGAGCTGTTTTTT	CASKGFANTGELFF
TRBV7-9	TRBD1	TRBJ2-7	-	TGTGCCAGCAGCCTCGGACAGGGGATCATATACGAGCAGTACTTC	CASSLGQGIIYEQYF
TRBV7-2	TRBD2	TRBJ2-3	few	TGTGCCAGCGTAGGGGGACTAGCGGGGAATACGCAGTATTTT	CASVGGLAGNTQYF
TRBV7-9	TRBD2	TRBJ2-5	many	TGTGCCAGCAGCACCACTAACAGCGGGAGGGCCGGAGAGACCCAGTACTTC	CASSTTNSGRAGETQYF
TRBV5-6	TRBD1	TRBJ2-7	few	TGTGCCAGCAGCCCTCTTCCGGGACAGGGCCCCTACGAGCAGTACTTC	CASSPLPGQGPYEQYF
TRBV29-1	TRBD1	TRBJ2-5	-	TGCTGCGTTGAAGGCGGGGGTTGGGACAGGGGTGAGACCCAGTACTTC	CCVEGGGWDRGETQYF